These 22 T cell receptor beta chains share one sample of origin, sequenced in a study of blood T cells in healthy people across ages. With a J-beta primer mix and a sample-barcoded 5' primer, a second PCR ran about 7 to 12 cycles. TCRdb re-called the 5' RACE reads with MiXCR, one entry per CDR3 protein. The sample has some 1.5 million distinct CDR3 sequences, 28% seen once. Sequencing was done on a sample of blood. The receptors derive from a young woman in good health.

The table lists this clonotype with many counts. The CDR3: CASSHTGGGNYGYTF. In nucleotides, the CDR3 is TGTGCCAGCAGCCACACAGGGGGCGGAAACTATGGCTACACCTTC. J is TRBJ1-2 and V is TRBV12-3 or TRBV12-4; 9 bases align to TRBD1. V was clipped by 6 bases and J by 2 bases; unmatched bases: 7. The CDR3 sequence is 15 residues long.

The chain has TRBV20-1 and TRBJ2-5, with D perhaps assigned TRBD1 or TRBD2 (5 bases each). The V end lost 3 bases, the J end lost 5 bases, and 10 bases lay between the germline ends. The germline CDR1 and CDR2 sequences are DFQATT and SNEGSKA (reference sequence). This CDR3 has 12 residues. The CDR3 nucleotides read TGCAGTGCTAGTGCCAGGGAGGAGACCCAGTACTTC. Translated, it gives CSASAREETQYF.

V gene TRBV3-1 combines with J gene TRBJ2-1, with D unresolved. This CDR3 spans 12 amino acids. Germline CDR1 reads LGHDT; CDR2 reads YNNKEL (reference sequence). V dropped 4 bases and J dropped 10 bases, with 11 bases sitting between them. This CDR3 is CASSRAGEEQFF. CDR3 in DNA: TGTGCCAGCAGCCGGGCCGGTGAGGAGCAGTTCTTC.

This clonotype came up many times. The chain employs TRBV6-2 or TRBV6-3 and TRBJ2-3; 11 bases are a match to TRBD2. Germline values: CDR1 MNHEY, CDR2 SVGEGT. The trim removed 7 bases at V and 2 bases at J, leaving 8 bases unmatched. The CDR3 covers 16 residues. The CDR3 here is CASIKGLAGFTDTQYF. The CDR3 DNA reads as TGTGCCAGCATCAAAGGACTAGCGGGCTTCACAGATACGCAGTATTTT.

This clonotype was picked up a small number of times. In DNA form, the CDR3 reads TGCAGCCATCACAGGGGCCCTCTCGGTGAAGCTTTCTTT. Protein: CSHHRGPLGEAFF. This sequence joins TRBV29-1 and TRBJ1-1; 7 bases line up with TRBD1. V dropped 8 bases and J dropped 7; count of bases not matched to a gene: 13. This CDR3 is built from 13 residues. The germline gives CDR1 SQVTM, CDR2 ANQGSEA. The full variable domain, its missing parts supplied by reference TRBV29-1 and TRBJ1-1, is SAVISQKPSRDICQRGTSLTIQCQVDSQVTMMFWYRQQPGQSLTLIATANQGSEATYESGFVIDKFPISRPNLTFSTLTVSNMSPEDSSIYLCSHHRGPLGEAFFGQGTRLTVV.

A note on this clonotype: Given a much more abundant clone one base away, this may be a read error. The rearrangement joins TRBV5-1 to TRBJ2-7; the D gene is possibly TRBD1 (6 bases). Between the trimmed V and J ends, which lost 5 bases and 3 bases, there was a span of 15 bases. Per the germline V gene, CDR1 is SGHRS and CDR2 is YFSETQ. This CDR3 is built from 14 residues. In nucleotides, the CDR3 is TGCGCCAGCAGTCTTAACGGACAGCGCTACGAGCAGTACTTC. Translating it yields CASSLNGQRYEQYF.

The chain carries TRBV20-1 and TRBJ1-5; D gene uncertain. The CDR3 loop spans 19 amino acids. Germline V gives CDR1 DFQATT, CDR2 SNEGSKA (reference sequence). V was pared by 1 base and J by 1 base, with 23 bases between. Written as DNA, the CDR3 is TGCAGTGCTAGAGGACCTCGCGATACGGAGAAATCGAGCAATCAGCCCCAGCATTTT. It yields the protein CSARGPRDTEKSSNQPQHF.

The CDR3 spells CASSLVGSYTEAFF. The DNA of the CDR3 is TGTGCCAGCAGCTTAGTGGGAAGCTACACTGAAGCTTTCTTT. The V gene is TRBV7-9, the J gene TRBJ1-1; D gene ambiguous. The CDR3 loop spans 14 amino acids. The V end lost 1 base, the J end lost 3 bases, and 9 bases lay between the germline ends. Germline CDR1 reads SEHNR; CDR2 reads FQNEAQ (reference sequence).

This chain uses TRBV7-2 with TRBJ1-2, with D possibly being TRBD1 (5 bases). This CDR3 has 15 amino acids. The V gene lost 5 bases and the J gene lost 4 bases, with 17 bases spanning the gap. The V gene's germline CDR1 is SGHTA and CDR2 FQGNSA. The CDR3 here is CASSTRRGKGYGYTF. The CDR3 nucleotides are TGTGCCAGCAGCACTCGCCGGGGGAAGGGCTATGGCTACACCTTC.

CDR3 sequence (DNA): TGCGCCAGCAGCACTGACCCAGGGGGCACTGAAGCTTTCTTT. It codes for CASSTDPGGTEAFF. The chain has TRBV5-1 and TRBJ1-1; 7 bases fit TRBD1. Germline values: CDR1 SGHRS, CDR2 YFSETQ. V was pared by 4 bases and J by 4 bases, with 7 bases of the junction left unmatched. This CDR3 is built from 14 residues.

The chain uses TRBV6-2 or TRBV6-3 and TRBJ1-5; tentatively, D is TRBD1 (5 bases). Per germline, CDR1 MNHEY and CDR2 SVGEGT. Trimming removed 6 bases at V and 9 bases at J, with 21 bases between. The CDR3 is 15 residues long. CDR3 DNA: TGTGCCAGCAGCTCCACCGTGTCAGGGCCCCGGCCCCAGCATTTT. The encoded protein is CASSSTVSGPRPQHF.

This clonotype was seen just once. The rearrangement joins TRBV4-2 to TRBJ2-2, with a tentative D call TRBD2 (6 bases). The CDR3 has 18 amino acids. Trimming shortened V by 5 bases and J by 4 bases, and 23 bases separated the two germline ends. Germline values: CDR1 LGHNA, CDR2 YNFKEQ. The CDR3 region has the DNA TGTGCCAGCAGCATCCCCCCGGGGGACTCGTTTCCCACCGGGGAGCTGTTTTTT. This gives the protein CASSIPPGDSFPTGELFF.

The chain has TRBV10-3 and TRBJ2-3, with a possible D match to TRBD2 (6 bases). Germline assignment: CDR1 ENHRY and CDR2 SYGVKD. This CDR3 is built from 17 residues. V lost 3 bases, J lost 0 bases, and 16 bases lay in between. CDR3 sequence (DNA): TGTGCCATCAGTGACTTCGGGAGACAATTTAGCACAGATACGCAGTATTTT. Its translation: CAISDFGRQFSTDTQYF.

This sequence joins TRBV2 and TRBJ1-5; TRBD1 might be the D (5 bases). The CDR3 sequence is 15 residues long. CDR1 is SNHLY, CDR2 FYNNEI, per germline. V lost 6 bases and J lost 3, with 15 bases in between. The CDR3 protein is CASRATGPNNQPQHF. CDR3 nucleotides: TGTGCCAGCAGAGCAACGGGACCCAACAATCAGCCCCAGCATTTT. Using reference TRBV2 and TRBJ1-5 for the parts outside the CDR3, the full variable domain is EPEVTQTPSHQVTQMGQEVILRCVPISNHLYFYWYRQILGQKVEFLVSFYNNEISEKSEIFDDQFSVERPDGSNFTLKIRSTKLEDSAMYFCASRATGPNNQPQHFGDGTRLSIL.

Turning to this clonotype: A read error is possible here, since a much larger clone lies one base away. The gene calls are TRBV28 and TRBJ2-5, with 7 positions matching TRBD2. The germline CDR1 and CDR2 sequences are MDHEN and SYDVKM. J was trimmed by 5 bases and V by 6 bases; bases with no gene match: 21. This CDR3 has 18 residues. CDR3 loop: CASSAAAPSGLGVETQYF. The CDR3, as DNA: TGTGCCAGCAGCGCTGCAGCCCCTAGCGGTCTAGGCGTGGAGACCCAGTACTTC.

The chain couples TRBV29-1 to TRBJ1-3; D not resolved. The CDR3 covers 14 residues. V lost 7 bases and J 4 bases, leaving 17 bases between the germline ends. CDR1 is SQVTM, CDR2 ANQGSEA, per germline. CDR3 amino acids: CSALGSRPGNTIYF. The CDR3 nucleotides are TGCAGCGCCCTTGGGTCCCGGCCCGGAAACACCATATATTTT.

As to this clonotype: The CDR3 carries no conserved terminal phenylalanine or tryptophan, so it likely arises from a read error. The chain uses TRBV7-2 and TRBJ2-6; D gene unclear. Germline lookup yields CDR1 SGHTA and CDR2 FQGNSA. The CDR3 extends over 16 amino acids. V gave up 6 bases and J gave up 0 bases, with 12 bases separating them. The DNA of the CDR3 is TGTGCCAGCAGACTTACCCTTATCTCTGGGGCCAACGTCCTGACTTCC. Translating gives CASRLTLISGANVLTS.

Only a few counts were recorded for this clonotype. This chain links TRBV6-2 or TRBV6-3 with TRBJ1-1; D may be TRBD1 (6 bases). Germline V lookup: CDR1 MNHEY, CDR2 SVGEGT. CDR3 size: 16 residues. The germline V and J ends were trimmed by 6 bases and 4 bases, with 21 bases remaining between them. The CDR3 protein is CASRPPGGGTSTEAFF. CDR3 DNA: TGTGCCAGCAGACCACCCGGAGGGGGGACGAGCACTGAAGCTTTCTTT.

The genes are TRBV29-1 and TRBJ1-2; no clear D gene. In germline, CDR1 is SQVTM, CDR2 ANQGSEA. V was pared by 3 bases and J by 2 bases, with 7 bases between. The CDR3 runs 12 residues. The CDR3 DNA reads TGCAGCGTTGAGTCCAGCAACTATGGCTACACCTTC. Its translation: CSVESSNYGYTF. Full variable domain (outside the CDR3, taken from reference TRBV29-1 and TRBJ1-2): SAVISQKPSRDICQRGTSLTIQCQVDSQVTMMFWYRQQPGQSLTLIATANQGSEATYESGFVIDKFPISRPNLTFSTLTVSNMSPEDSSIYLCSVESSNYGYTFGSGTRLTVV.

This clonotype was found a few times. The CDR3 region has the DNA TGTGCCTGGAGTTACGGGGGCCCTGGGGCCAACGTCCTGACTTTC. This translates into CAWSYGGPGANVLTF. This chain links TRBV30 with TRBJ2-6; possibly TRBD1 or TRBD2 for D (6 bases each). V was clipped by 2 bases and J by 2 bases, with 10 bases between them. Germline-derived CDR1 and CDR2 are GTSNPN and SVGIG (reference sequence). This CDR3 region has 15 residues.

This chain joins TRBV27 and TRBJ2-7, with D unresolved. CDR1 and CDR2 from the germline V gene are MNHEY and SMNVEV (reference sequence). CDR3 length: 13 amino acids. V was clipped by 4 bases and J by 1 base, with 8 bases between them. CDR3 DNA: TGTGCCAGCAGTTGGGAAGGGTCCTACGAGCAGTACTTC. It encodes CASSWEGSYEQYF.

Here the CDR3 DNA reads TGTGCCAGCTCACCACAAGGGGTTCTAACTCATCCGAACACTGAAGCTTTCTTT. Protein sequence: CASSPQGVLTHPNTEAFF. J is TRBJ1-1 and V is TRBV18, with D possibly being TRBD1 (5 bases). Germline loops: CDR1 KGHSH, CDR2 LQKENI. V lost 1 base, J lost 1 base, and 19 bases lay in between. The CDR3 has 18 amino acids. Together with reference TRBV18 and TRBJ1-1, the CDR3 gives the full variable domain: NAGVMQNPRHLVRRRGQEARLRCSPMKGHSHVYWYRQLPEEGLKFMVYLQKENIIDESGMPKERFSAEFPKEGPSILRIQQVVRGDSAAYFCASSPQGVLTHPNTEAFFGQGTRLTVV.